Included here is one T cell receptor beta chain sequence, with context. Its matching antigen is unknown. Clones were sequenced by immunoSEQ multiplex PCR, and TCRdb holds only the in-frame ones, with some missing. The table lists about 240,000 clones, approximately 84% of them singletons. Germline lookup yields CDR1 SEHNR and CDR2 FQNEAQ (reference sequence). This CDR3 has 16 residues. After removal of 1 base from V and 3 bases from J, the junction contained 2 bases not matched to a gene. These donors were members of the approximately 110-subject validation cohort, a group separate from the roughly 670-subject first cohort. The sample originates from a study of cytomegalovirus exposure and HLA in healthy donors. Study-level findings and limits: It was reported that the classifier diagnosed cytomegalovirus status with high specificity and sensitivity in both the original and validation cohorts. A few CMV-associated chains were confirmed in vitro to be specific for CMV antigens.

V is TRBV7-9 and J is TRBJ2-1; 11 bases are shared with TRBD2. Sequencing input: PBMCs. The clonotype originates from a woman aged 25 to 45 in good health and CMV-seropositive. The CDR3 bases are TGTGCCAGCAGCTTAGTTAGCGGGAGGGACTACAATGAGCAGTTCTTC. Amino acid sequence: CASSLVSGRDYNEQFF.